This TCR beta chain appears in the sequencing data of a study of Tregs in tolerant kidney transplant recipients. Study-wide results and caveats: Biological reproducibility was not directly addressed in this study. Findings come from small patient numbers and require larger validation. Expanding Tregs on activated donor B cells appeared to best identify donor-specific TCRbeta clones.

Concerning this clone: Antigen: not known.

Measured with immunoSEQ multiplex PCR; TCRdb has only the in-frame clones, and not every one. The sample shows about 120,000 clones, roughly 93% of them seen only once. Unstimulated regulatory T cells (CD4+CD25+CD127-), CD4+CD25- non-regulatory cells, CD4 and CD8 cells were FACS-sorted from thawed PBMCs. This CDR3 is 14 amino acids long. Germline V lookup: CDR1 SGHNT, CDR2 YYREEE (reference sequence). V lost 4 bases to trimming and J lost 3 bases; unmatched junction nucleotides: 7. J is TRBJ2-7 and V is TRBV5-4; 7 nucleotides agree with TRBD1. The sequence derives from a human donor in good health. The sequencing input was CD4+ T cells from blood. The CDR3 DNA is TGTGCCAGCAGCGGCGCCGGGACAGTCTACGAGCAGTACTTC. It codes for CASSGAGTVYEQYF.